A selection of T cell receptor beta chains follows, all from one sample in a study of cytomegalovirus exposure and HLA in healthy donors. Profiling relied on immunoSEQ multiplex PCR, and the TCRdb table lists in-frame clones only, not all of them. The table has 120,000 to 150,000 clones, roughly 92% seen once. The sequenced sample consisted of PBMCs. These receptors originate from a man aged 18 to 29 in good health and CMV-seronegative. Both conserved end residues are part of each CDR3. Fields, in order: D gene, V gene, CDR3 length, J gene, clone size, CDR3 DNA, CDR3 protein. D genes are given only for firm matches. The size entry is marked missing in some rows and otherwise reads once, few, many or a size class.

D gene: TRBD1
V gene: TRBV18
CDR3 length: 19
J gene: TRBJ2-4
clone size: NA
CDR3 DNA: TGTGCCAGCTCACCACTACCCTGGACAGGGAACGAGGCCAAAAACATTCAGTACTTC
CDR3 protein: CASSPLPWTGNEAKNIQYF

D gene: NA
V gene: TRBV9
CDR3 length: 13
J gene: TRBJ2-3
clone size: NA
CDR3 DNA: TGTGCCAGCAGCGTGAGCGGCACAGATACGCAGTATTTT
CDR3 protein: CASSVSGTDTQYF

D gene: TRBD2
V gene: TRBV10-1
CDR3 length: 15
J gene: TRBJ2-3
clone size: NA
CDR3 DNA: TGCGCCAGCAGTGAGGCGGGGGGGCGTACAGATACGCAGTATTTT
CDR3 protein: CASSEAGGRTDTQYF

D gene: NA
V gene: TRBV7-9
CDR3 length: 12
J gene: TRBJ1-1
clone size: NA
CDR3 DNA: TGTGCCAGCAGCTACACCAACACTGAAGCTTTCTTT
CDR3 protein: CASSYTNTEAFF

D gene: NA
V gene: TRBV7-2
CDR3 length: 15
J gene: TRBJ2-3
clone size: NA
CDR3 DNA: TGTGCCAGCAGCTTAGGACTCTCTAGCACAGATACGCAGTATTTT
CDR3 protein: CASSLGLSSTDTQYF

D gene: NA
V gene: TRBV30
CDR3 length: 15
J gene: TRBJ1-1
clone size: few
CDR3 DNA: TGTGCCTGGAGTGGGAACAGGGAACGGACGACTGAAGCTTTCTTT
CDR3 protein: CAWSGNRERTTEAFF

D gene: TRBD1
V gene: TRBV18
CDR3 length: 14
J gene: TRBJ1-2
clone size: NA
CDR3 DNA: TGTGCCAGCTCACCAGACAGGGACCAAAGTGGCTACACCTTC
CDR3 protein: CASSPDRDQSGYTF

D gene: TRBD2
V gene: TRBV6-1
CDR3 length: 19
J gene: TRBJ2-1
clone size: NA
CDR3 DNA: TGTGCCAGCAGTGGGGGCTGGTGGACTAGCGGGAGGCTGCGCAATGAGCAGTTCTTC
CDR3 protein: CASSGGWWTSGRLRNEQFF

D gene: NA
V gene: TRBV19
CDR3 length: 12
J gene: TRBJ2-1
clone size: NA
CDR3 DNA: TGTGCCAGTAAGGGGACCTACAATGAGCAGTTCTTC
CDR3 protein: CASKGTYNEQFF

D gene: NA
V gene: TRBV5-4
CDR3 length: 14
J gene: TRBJ2-5
clone size: NA
CDR3 DNA: TGTGCCAGCAGCTTGGGGCGGGGCCAAGAGACCCAGTACTTC
CDR3 protein: CASSLGRGQETQYF

D gene: TRBD1
V gene: TRBV5-1
CDR3 length: 14
J gene: TRBJ1-5
clone size: NA
CDR3 DNA: TGCGCCAGCAGCCTGGGACAGGGTAGTCAGCCCCAGCATTTT
CDR3 protein: CASSLGQGSQPQHF

D gene: TRBD1
V gene: TRBV7-8
CDR3 length: 13
J gene: TRBJ1-4
clone size: NA
CDR3 DNA: TGTGCCAGCAGCAGCAGGGGGCGCGGAAAACTGTTTTTT
CDR3 protein: CASSSRGRGKLFF

D gene: TRBD1
V gene: TRBV11-2
CDR3 length: 16
J gene: TRBJ2-5
clone size: once
CDR3 DNA: TGTGCCAGCAGCTCCCGAGGGACAGGGGTGCAAGAGACCCAGTACTTC
CDR3 protein: CASSSRGTGVQETQYF

D gene: TRBD1
V gene: TRBV7-9
CDR3 length: 17
J gene: TRBJ2-5
clone size: NA
CDR3 DNA: TGTGCCAGCAGCTTGACGGGGACAGGGGCCTCTGGGGAGACCCAGTACTTC
CDR3 protein: CASSLTGTGASGETQYF

D gene: NA
V gene: TRBV5-6
CDR3 length: 15
J gene: TRBJ2-3
clone size: NA
CDR3 DNA: TGTGCCAGCAGCCCTGCCGGGGCGGGGACAGATACGCAGTATTTT
CDR3 protein: CASSPAGAGTDTQYF

D gene: NA
V gene: TRBV13
CDR3 length: 15
J gene: TRBJ2-5
clone size: NA
CDR3 DNA: TGTGCCAGCAGCCCTCGACAGGACCGGCGGGAGACCCAGTACTTC
CDR3 protein: CASSPRQDRRETQYF

D gene: TRBD1
V gene: TRBV7-9
CDR3 length: 14
J gene: TRBJ1-2
clone size: NA
CDR3 DNA: TGTGCCAGCACCGAGGGACAGGGCGGCTATGGCTACACCTTC
CDR3 protein: CASTEGQGGYGYTF

D gene: TRBD1
V gene: TRBV28
CDR3 length: 17
J gene: TRBJ1-4
clone size: NA
CDR3 DNA: TGTGCCAGCAGTATCCAAAGAGGCGGGACAGTGAATGAAAAACTGTTTTTT
CDR3 protein: CASSIQRGGTVNEKLFF

D gene: NA
V gene: TRBV2
CDR3 length: 15
J gene: TRBJ2-1
clone size: NA
CDR3 DNA: TGTGCCAGCAGTGAGAAGCTCTTCTTCAACAATGAGCAGTTCTTC
CDR3 protein: CASSEKLFFNNEQFF

D gene: NA
V gene: TRBV18
CDR3 length: 13
J gene: TRBJ1-1
clone size: NA
CDR3 DNA: TGTGCCAGCTCGATCCAGGGAAACACTGAAGCTTTCTTT
CDR3 protein: CASSIQGNTEAFF

D gene: NA
V gene: TRBV4-1
CDR3 length: 17
J gene: TRBJ2-2
clone size: NA
CDR3 DNA: TGCGCCAGCAGCCCCCTATGGACAGATCGTAGAACCGGGGAGCTGTTTTTT
CDR3 protein: CASSPLWTDRRTGELFF

D gene: NA
V gene: TRBV19
CDR3 length: 17
J gene: TRBJ1-3
clone size: NA
CDR3 DNA: TGTGCCAGTAGTATGACAATAGGTACCCTCTCTGGAAACACCATATATTTT
CDR3 protein: CASSMTIGTLSGNTIYF

D gene: NA
V gene: TRBV14
CDR3 length: 13
J gene: TRBJ1-5
clone size: NA
CDR3 DNA: TGTGCCAGCAGTACAGGGCCCGATCAGCCCCAGCATTTT
CDR3 protein: CASSTGPDQPQHF

D gene: TRBD1
V gene: TRBV28
CDR3 length: 11
J gene: TRBJ1-1
clone size: NA
CDR3 DNA: TGTGCCAGCAGTTCCCCAAGGACAGGTTGCTTT
CDR3 protein: CASSSPRTGCF

D gene: NA
V gene: TRBV7-6
CDR3 length: 12
J gene: TRBJ2-2
clone size: NA
CDR3 DNA: TGTGCCAGCAGCTTAGCCGTCGGGGAGCTGTTTTTT
CDR3 protein: CASSLAVGELFF

D gene: TRBD1
V gene: TRBV10-3
CDR3 length: 19
J gene: TRBJ2-6
clone size: few
CDR3 DNA: TGTGCCATCAGTGCATTCCCGGGACAGGGGGCAAGGGGGGCCAACGTCCTGACTTTC
CDR3 protein: CAISAFPGQGARGANVLTF

D gene: TRBD1
V gene: TRBV2
CDR3 length: 15
J gene: TRBJ1-4
clone size: NA
CDR3 DNA: TGTGCCAGGACAGGGAGAGGTGGAACTAATGAAAAACTGTTTTTT
CDR3 protein: CARTGRGGTNEKLFF

D gene: NA
V gene: TRBV7-9
CDR3 length: 11
J gene: TRBJ1-5
clone size: NA
CDR3 DNA: TGTGCCAGCACCTCGGGGGGGCCCCAGCATTTT
CDR3 protein: CASTSGGPQHF

D gene: TRBD1
V gene: TRBV7-9
CDR3 length: 16
J gene: TRBJ2-1
clone size: NA
CDR3 DNA: TGTGCCAGCAGTTCCGCGAAACAGGGGACCTACGGTGAGCAGTTCTTC
CDR3 protein: CASSSAKQGTYGEQFF

D gene: NA
V gene: TRBV7-3
CDR3 length: 14
J gene: TRBJ2-5
clone size: NA
CDR3 DNA: TGTGCCAGCAGCTCCAGGGGGGTGCAAGAGACCCAGTACTTC
CDR3 protein: CASSSRGVQETQYF

D gene: TRBD1
V gene: TRBV19
CDR3 length: 15
J gene: TRBJ1-2
clone size: NA
CDR3 DNA: TGTGCCAGTAGTATAGATCGGGGACAGTTGAGTGGCTACACCTTC
CDR3 protein: CASSIDRGQLSGYTF

D gene: NA
V gene: TRBV6-5
CDR3 length: 14
J gene: TRBJ1-1
clone size: NA
CDR3 DNA: TGTGCCAGCAGTTACTATTCACAGGGAACTGAAGCTTTCTTT
CDR3 protein: CASSYYSQGTEAFF

D gene: NA
V gene: TRBV7-9
CDR3 length: 14
J gene: TRBJ2-7
clone size: NA
CDR3 DNA: TGTGCCAGCAGCTTTGTCCCAGGAACCTACGAGCAGTACTTC
CDR3 protein: CASSFVPGTYEQYF

D gene: TRBD1
V gene: TRBV4-3
CDR3 length: 15
J gene: TRBJ1-5
clone size: NA
CDR3 DNA: TGCGCCAGCAGCCCCACAGGGGGCGCGACTCAGCCCCAGCATTTT
CDR3 protein: CASSPTGGATQPQHF

D gene: NA
V gene: TRBV19
CDR3 length: 14
J gene: TRBJ2-1
clone size: few
CDR3 DNA: TGTGCCAGTAAGCTGGGGCTAGACTACAATGAGCAGTTCTTC
CDR3 protein: CASKLGLDYNEQFF

D gene: NA
V gene: TRBV18
CDR3 length: 13
J gene: TRBJ2-7
clone size: NA
CDR3 DNA: TGTGCCAGCTCACCGGACAGCTCCTACGAGCAGTACTTC
CDR3 protein: CASSPDSSYEQYF

D gene: NA
V gene: TRBV9
CDR3 length: 22
J gene: TRBJ2-1
clone size: NA
CDR3 DNA: TGTGCCAGCAGCACACCCTATTCGGTAGAGGACTTAGTACTATCGGGCTACAATGAGCAGTTCTTC
CDR3 protein: CASSTPYSVEDLVLSGYNEQFF

D gene: TRBD2
V gene: TRBV7-6
CDR3 length: 16
J gene: TRBJ2-3
clone size: NA
CDR3 DNA: TGTGCCAGCAGCTTAACCGCGGGGGGGGCTGAAGATACGCAGTATTTT
CDR3 protein: CASSLTAGGAEDTQYF

D gene: TRBD1
V gene: TRBV5-6
CDR3 length: 16
J gene: TRBJ1-6
clone size: once
CDR3 DNA: TGTGCCAGCAGATGGACAGGGGCGTTCGATAATTCACCCCTCCACTTT
CDR3 protein: CASRWTGAFDNSPLHF

D gene: TRBD1
V gene: TRBV4-1
CDR3 length: 14
J gene: TRBJ2-5
clone size: NA
CDR3 DNA: TGCGCCAGCAGCCAAGATGACAGGGTAGAGACCCAGTACTTC
CDR3 protein: CASSQDDRVETQYF

D gene: NA
V gene: TRBV4-3
CDR3 length: 19
J gene: TRBJ1-1
clone size: NA
CDR3 DNA: TGCGCCAGCAGCCCCCTACTAACACAGGGAAGGGGGATGAACACTGAAGCTTTCTTT
CDR3 protein: CASSPLLTQGRGMNTEAFF

D gene: TRBD1
V gene: TRBV11-3
CDR3 length: 19
J gene: TRBJ2-3
clone size: NA
CDR3 DNA: TGTGCCAGCAGCTTAGGACCGGGACAGACTCTTTTAAGCACAGATACGCAGTATTTT
CDR3 protein: CASSLGPGQTLLSTDTQYF

D gene: TRBD1
V gene: TRBV6-1
CDR3 length: 15
J gene: TRBJ2-3
clone size: NA
CDR3 DNA: TGTGCCAGCAACAGGGGGTCCCGGGTCACAGATACGCAGTATTTT
CDR3 protein: CASNRGSRVTDTQYF

D gene: TRBD1
V gene: TRBV6-5
CDR3 length: 15
J gene: TRBJ2-3
clone size: NA
CDR3 DNA: TGTGCCAGCAGCCGCCGGGACAGGGACACAGATACGCAGTATTTT
CDR3 protein: CASSRRDRDTDTQYF

D gene: NA
V gene: TRBV25-1
CDR3 length: 13
J gene: TRBJ1-1
clone size: NA
CDR3 DNA: TGTGCCAGCAGCGAAGACAGTAACACTGAAGCTTTCTTT
CDR3 protein: CASSEDSNTEAFF

D gene: TRBD2
V gene: TRBV2
CDR3 length: 16
J gene: TRBJ2-1
clone size: NA
CDR3 DNA: TGTGCCAGCAGCTCGGATCCGGGACTAGCCGAACTTCCCCGCCTCTTC
CDR3 protein: CASSSDPGLAELPRLF

D gene: NA
V gene: TRBV13
CDR3 length: 15
J gene: TRBJ2-1
clone size: few
CDR3 DNA: TGTGCCAGCAGCCCCCCAACTGGAGCCTACAATGAGCAGTTCTTC
CDR3 protein: CASSPPTGAYNEQFF

D gene: TRBD1
V gene: TRBV7-9
CDR3 length: 16
J gene: TRBJ2-1
clone size: NA
CDR3 DNA: TGTGCCAGCAGCTATAGACAGGGGAGCTCCTACAATGAGCAGTTCTTC
CDR3 protein: CASSYRQGSSYNEQFF

D gene: NA
V gene: TRBV7-9
CDR3 length: 12
J gene: TRBJ1-5
clone size: NA
CDR3 DNA: TGTGCCAGCAGCGTCGTTAGTCAGCCCCAGCATTTT
CDR3 protein: CASSVVSQPQHF

D gene: NA
V gene: TRBV9
CDR3 length: 15
J gene: TRBJ2-1
clone size: few
CDR3 DNA: TGTGCCAGCAGCGTAGGAGCAGGCAGGTCGGATGAGCAGTTCTTC
CDR3 protein: CASSVGAGRSDEQFF